Listed here are 11 T cell receptor beta chains from one sample, sequenced in a study of cytomegalovirus exposure and HLA in healthy donors. Use of 60 Vbeta and 13 Jbeta primers characterized the PCR. This table comes from immunoSEQ multiplex PCR, and its TCRdb copy is limited to in-frame clones, with some not included. The repertoire holds 130,000 or so clones, approximately 76% seen once, with 1.5% to 2% in the top ten. Sequenced material: PBMCs. The receptors stem from a man aged 35-49 years in good health and CMV-seronegative.

This sequence joins TRBV10-1 and TRBJ1-1; a possible D gene is TRBD1 (5 bases). The CDR3 runs to 14 residues. Germline V gene sequence: CDR1 WNHNN, CDR2 SYGVQD (reference sequence). The V end was cut by 8 bases, the J end by 6 bases, with 19 bases between. The CDR3 spells CASAQHTPGAEAFF. In nucleotides, the CDR3 is TGCGCCAGCGCCCAGCATACACCGGGGGCTGAAGCTTTCTTT.

The rearrangement links TRBV19 to TRBJ1-5; 8 nucleotides agree with TRBD1. The germline V gene has CDR1 LNHDA and CDR2 SQIVND (reference sequence). This CDR3 has 15 amino acids. Losses at the gene ends were 5 bases for V and 3 bases for J; bases not matched to a gene: 6. The CDR3 protein is CASSLGQGFNQPQHF. DNA for the CDR3: TGTGCCAGTAGTTTAGGACAGGGATTCAATCAGCCCCAGCATTTT.

This chain links TRBV29-1 with TRBJ2-5; tentatively, D is TRBD1 (8 bases). The CDR3 loop spans 13 amino acids. CDR1 is SQVTM, CDR2 ANQGSEA, per germline. V lost 3 bases, J lost 9 bases, and 17 bases lay in between. Here the CDR3 reads CSVDKDREGPQYF. In DNA form, the CDR3 reads TGCAGCGTTGATAAGGACAGGGAGGGTCCCCAGTACTTC.

This clone was detected only a few times. This chain uses TRBV5-1 with TRBJ2-3; D may be TRBD1 (5 bases). V gave up 5 bases and J gave up 5 bases, with 18 bases separating them. Germline-derived CDR1 and CDR2 are SGHRS and YFSETQ. CDR3 size: 15 residues. This chain's CDR3 is CASRPQGNVGDTQYF. In DNA, the CDR3 is TGCGCCAGCAGGCCCCAGGGTAATGTGGGAGATACGCAGTATTTT. The variable domain in full, with the rest retrieved from reference TRBV5-1 and TRBJ2-3, is KAGVTQTPRYLIKTRGQQVTLSCSPISGHRSVSWYQQTPGQGLQFLFEYFSETQRNKGNFPGRFSGRQFSNSRSEMNVSTLELGDSALYLCASRPQGNVGDTQYFGPGTRLTVL.

This clone was seen a handful of times. The rearrangement links TRBV30 to TRBJ1-1; D is unresolved. Germline CDR1 GTSNPN, CDR2 SVGIG (reference sequence). The V gene lost 8 bases and the J gene lost 1 base, with 14 bases spanning the gap. The length of the CDR3 is 13 residues. The CDR3 spells CARERGSNTEAFF. The CDR3, as DNA: TGTGCCAGGGAGCGAGGATCGAACACTGAAGCTTTCTTT.

With regard to this clone: The same CDR3 is also encoded by other DNA sequences in this sample. The genes are TRBV7-3 and TRBJ1-1; TRBD1 agrees at 10 bases. The CDR3 has 15 residues. The V gene end was trimmed by 5 bases and the J gene end by 4 bases; junction bases not matched to a gene: 7. Germline loops: CDR1 SGHTA, CDR2 FQGTGA. Written as DNA, the CDR3 is TGTGCCAGCAGCCTATCCGGACAGGGGGGCACTGAAGCTTTCTTT. Translated: CASSLSGQGGTEAFF.

The chain employs TRBV27 and TRBJ2-7; 7 nucleotides align to TRBD2. The CDR3 contains 14 residues. Germline lookup yields CDR1 MNHEY and CDR2 SMNVEV (reference sequence). V shed 5 bases, J shed 7 bases, and the junction held 11 bases outside the gene matches. The CDR3 DNA reads TGTGCCAGCAGTCCGACCTGGGGGGGGGTGGAGCAGTACTTC. Protein product: CASSPTWGGVEQYF.

The chain has TRBV28 and TRBJ2-7, with 10 nucleotides matching TRBD1. Trimming at V came to 7 bases and at J to 4 bases, leaving 7 bases not matched to a gene. This CDR3 is built from 14 residues. Germline loops: CDR1 MDHEN, CDR2 SYDVKM. In DNA, the CDR3 is TGTGCCAGCAAGATCCGGGACAGGGGATACGAGCAGTACTTC. Translated: CASKIRDRGYEQYF.

The chain links TRBV28 to TRBJ2-7, with D uncertain. From germline, CDR1 is MDHEN and CDR2 SYDVKM. The CDR3 is 13 residues long. The V end was cut by 2 bases, the J end by 7 bases, with 12 bases between. The CDR3 DNA sequence: TGTGCCAGCAGTTTAGCCGACAACCGGGAGCAGTACTTC. Protein product: CASSLADNREQYF. Looking up the rest from reference TRBV28 and TRBJ2-7 gives the full variable domain: DVKVTQSSRYLVKRTGEKVFLECVQDMDHENMFWYRQDPGLGLRLIYFSYDVKMKEKGDIPEGYSVSREKKERFSLILESASTNQTSMYLCASSLADNREQYFGPGTRLTVT.

The rearrangement links TRBV23-1 to TRBJ1-2; D call uncertain. TRBV23-1 is classed as an ORF, of uncertain function. The CDR3 is 14 amino acids. V was trimmed by 2 bases and J by 8 bases, leaving 15 bases between them. The CDR3 here is CASSQRPPTGGYTF. CDR3 sequence (DNA): TGCGCCAGCAGTCAACGACCACCGACGGGAGGCTACACCTTC.

To note about this clone: The junction shows a germline mismatch at one end, possibly a read error. The V and J genes are TRBV7-9 and TRBJ2-5; a weak D match, TRBD2 (5 bases). This CDR3 region has 11 residues. CDR1 and CDR2 from the germline V gene are SEHNR and FQNEAQ (reference sequence). CDR3 nucleotides: TGTTCCAGCTCGCGCGGGGAGACCCAGTACTTC. Translating it yields CSSSRGETQYF.